This entry concerns a single TCR beta chain. This same CDR3 is encoded by further DNA sequences in the sample. The V segment lost 3 bases and the J segment 0 bases; nucleotides outside the gene matches: 0. CDR3 length: 15 residues. The V gene's germline CDR1 is MNHNS and CDR2 SASEGT. This entry is derived from a study of blood T cell repertoires in COVID-19. Generated by immunoSEQ multiplex PCR, the TCRdb table keeps only in-frame clones and is missing some. The top ten clones hold about 6.9% of a sample with 150,000 to 250,000 clones, roughly 79% of them seen once. This rearrangement joins TRBV6-1 to TRBJ1-4; TRBD1 matches at 8 bases. This sequence originates from a human donor with acute or convalescent COVID-19. The donor label of this sample is uncertain. The sample taken for sequencing was peripheral blood. CDR3: CASSEGQATNEKLFF. CDR3 in DNA: TGTGCCAGCAGTGAGGGACAGGCAACTAATGAAAAACTGTTTTTT.